Described below is a single TCR beta chain sequence and its context. This entry belongs to a study of T cell repertoires in cytomegalovirus infection. A single record per CDR3 protein comes from TCRdb applying MiXCR to the reads. The table records about 530,000 distinct CDR3 sequences, more than 25% of them present only once. Germline V lookup: CDR1 MNHEY, CDR2 SVGEGT. The V end was cut by 0 bases, the J end by 9 bases, with 18 bases between. CDR3 length: 16 amino acids. Sequenced: PBMCs. The source of this sequence is a human donor in good health (CMV status not recorded). Some clones in this sample may be carry-over from other donors' samples. V is TRBV6-2 or TRBV6-3 and J is TRBJ1-3; D gene unclear. DNA for the CDR3: TGTGCCAGCAGTTACTCTAGGCGGGCGCACAGTGGCACCATATATTTT. It specifies CASSYSRRAHSGTIYF.